The following is a TCR beta chain sequence with its context. What it recognizes is unknown. This sample was taken from a study of OX40 agonist ivuxolimab in advanced cancers. Method: immunoSEQ multiplex PCR; TCRdb's copy keeps in-frame clones and lacks some. The table lists 55,000 to 75,000 clones, more than 75% of them singletons. General study points: The authors also found low normalized T-cell clonal expansion in some nonresponders.

The CDR3 has 14 amino acids. Germline V gene lookup returns CDR1 KGHSH and CDR2 LQKENI. Deletions cut 6 bases from V and 2 bases from J, with 14 bases between. The sequence was collected from an adult with an advanced solid tumor such as melanoma, head and neck, liver or kidney cancer. V and J are TRBV18 and TRBJ2-7; D assignment may be TRBD1 or TRBD2 (6 bases each). Sequences were derived from CD4+ or CD8+ T cells sorted from blood, sampled in a trial of the OX40 agonist ivuxolimab. CDR3 DNA: TGTGCCAGCTCCCCAAGGGGGGAAACCTACGAGCAGTACTTC. This encodes CASSPRGETYEQYF.